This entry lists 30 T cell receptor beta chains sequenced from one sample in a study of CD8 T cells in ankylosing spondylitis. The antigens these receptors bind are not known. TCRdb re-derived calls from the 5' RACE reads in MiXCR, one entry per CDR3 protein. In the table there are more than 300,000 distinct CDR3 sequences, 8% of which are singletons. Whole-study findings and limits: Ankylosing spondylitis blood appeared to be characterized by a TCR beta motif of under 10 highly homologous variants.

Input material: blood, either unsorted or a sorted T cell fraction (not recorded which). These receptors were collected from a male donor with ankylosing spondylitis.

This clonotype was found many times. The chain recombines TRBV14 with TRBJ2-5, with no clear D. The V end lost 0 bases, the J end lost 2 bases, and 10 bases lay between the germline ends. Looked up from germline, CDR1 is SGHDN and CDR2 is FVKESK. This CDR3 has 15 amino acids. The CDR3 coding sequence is TGTGCCAGCAGCCAAGAGCCTCGGCGGCAAGAGACCCAGTACTTC. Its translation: CASSQEPRRQETQYF.

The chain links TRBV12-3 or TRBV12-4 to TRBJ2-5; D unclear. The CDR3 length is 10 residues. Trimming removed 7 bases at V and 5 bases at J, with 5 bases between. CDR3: CASNTETQYF. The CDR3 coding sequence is TGTGCCAGCAACACGGAGACCCAGTACTTC.

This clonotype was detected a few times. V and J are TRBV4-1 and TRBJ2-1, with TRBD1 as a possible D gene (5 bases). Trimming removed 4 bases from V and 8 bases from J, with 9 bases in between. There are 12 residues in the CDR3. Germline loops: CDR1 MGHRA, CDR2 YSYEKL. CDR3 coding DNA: TGCGCCAGCAGCCCGACAGTCCATGAGCAGTTCTTC. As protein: CASSPTVHEQFF.

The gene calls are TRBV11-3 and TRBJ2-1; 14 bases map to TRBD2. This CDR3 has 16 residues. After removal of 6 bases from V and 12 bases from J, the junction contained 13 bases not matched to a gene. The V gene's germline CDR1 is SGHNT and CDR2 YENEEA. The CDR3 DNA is TGTGCCAGCAGTCAGGGACTAGCGGGAGATGTAGATGGGCAGTTCTTC. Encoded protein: CASSQGLAGDVDGQFF. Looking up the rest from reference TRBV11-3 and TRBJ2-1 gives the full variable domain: EAGVVQSPRYKIIEKKQPVAFWCNPISGHNTLYWYLQNLGQGPELLIRYENEEAVDDSQLPKDRFSAERLKGVDSTLKIQPAELGDSAVYLCASSQGLAGDVDGQFFGPGTRLTVL.

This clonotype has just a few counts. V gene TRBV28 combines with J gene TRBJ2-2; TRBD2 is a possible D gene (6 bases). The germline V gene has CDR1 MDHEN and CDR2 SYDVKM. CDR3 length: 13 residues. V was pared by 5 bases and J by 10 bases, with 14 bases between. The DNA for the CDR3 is TGTGCCAGCAGTCCCGGTGGGGAGGTGGAGCTGTTTTTT. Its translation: CASSPGGEVELFF.

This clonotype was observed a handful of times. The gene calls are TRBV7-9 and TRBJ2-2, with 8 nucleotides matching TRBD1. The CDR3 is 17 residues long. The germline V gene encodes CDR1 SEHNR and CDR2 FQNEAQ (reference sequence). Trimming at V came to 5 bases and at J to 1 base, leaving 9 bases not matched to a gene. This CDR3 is CASSPTAGTGNTGELFF. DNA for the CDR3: TGTGCCAGCAGCCCCACAGCCGGGACAGGGAACACCGGGGAGCTGTTTTTT.

The CDR3 sequence: CASSNTGTPNTKGNQPQHF. The CDR3 coding sequence is TGTGCCAGCAGTAATACCGGGACACCAAATACTAAGGGCAATCAGCCCCAGCATTTT. The V and J genes are TRBV6-1 and TRBJ1-5, with D perhaps TRBD1 (6 bases). Trimming removed 5 bases at V and 2 bases at J, with 25 bases between. The length of the CDR3 is 19 residues. Germline V lookup: CDR1 MNHNS, CDR2 SASEGT.

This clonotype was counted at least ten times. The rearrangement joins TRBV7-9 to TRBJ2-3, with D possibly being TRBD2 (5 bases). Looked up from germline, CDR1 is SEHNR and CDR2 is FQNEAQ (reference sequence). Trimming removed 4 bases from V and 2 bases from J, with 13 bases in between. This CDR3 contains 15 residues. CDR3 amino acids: CASSSSGILTDTQYF. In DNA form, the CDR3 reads TGTGCCAGCAGCTCTTCGGGGATTCTCACAGATACGCAGTATTTT.

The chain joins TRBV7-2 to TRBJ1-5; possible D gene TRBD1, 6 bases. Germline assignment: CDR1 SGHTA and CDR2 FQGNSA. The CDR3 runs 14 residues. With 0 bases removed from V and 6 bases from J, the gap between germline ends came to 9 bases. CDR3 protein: CASSLAGGSQPQHF. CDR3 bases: TGTGCCAGCAGCTTAGCCGGGGGCAGTCAGCCCCAGCATTTT. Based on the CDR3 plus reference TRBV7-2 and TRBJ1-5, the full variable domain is GAGVSQSPSNKVTEKGKDVELRCDPISGHTALYWYRQSLGQGLEFLIYFQGNSAPDKSGLPSDRFSAERTGGSVSTLTIQRTQQEDSAVYLCASSLAGGSQPQHFGDGTRLSIL.

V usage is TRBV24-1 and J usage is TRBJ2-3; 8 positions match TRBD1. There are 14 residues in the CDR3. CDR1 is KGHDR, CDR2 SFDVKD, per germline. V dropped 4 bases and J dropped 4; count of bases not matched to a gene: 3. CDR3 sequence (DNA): TGTGCCACCAGTGAAGGACAGGGTCCAGATACGCAGTATTTT. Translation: CATSEGQGPDTQYF.

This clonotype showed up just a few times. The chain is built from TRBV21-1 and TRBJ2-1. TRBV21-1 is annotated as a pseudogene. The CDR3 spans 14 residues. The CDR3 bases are TGTGCCAGCAGGCGCGGGGGCTCCTACAATGAGCAGTTCTTC. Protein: CASRRGGSYNEQFF.

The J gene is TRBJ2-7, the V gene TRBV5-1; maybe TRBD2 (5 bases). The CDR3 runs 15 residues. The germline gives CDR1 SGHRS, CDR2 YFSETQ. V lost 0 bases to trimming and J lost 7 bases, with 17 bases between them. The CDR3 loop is CASSLDVGDWLEQYF. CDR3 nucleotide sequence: TGCGCCAGCAGCTTGGACGTGGGAGACTGGTTGGAGCAGTACTTC.

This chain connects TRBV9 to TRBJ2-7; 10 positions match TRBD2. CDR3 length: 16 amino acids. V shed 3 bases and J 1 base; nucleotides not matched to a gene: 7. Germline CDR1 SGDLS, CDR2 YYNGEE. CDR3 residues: CASSAGTSDPSYEQYF. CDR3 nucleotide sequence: TGTGCCAGCAGCGCTGGGACTAGCGACCCATCCTACGAGCAGTACTTC.

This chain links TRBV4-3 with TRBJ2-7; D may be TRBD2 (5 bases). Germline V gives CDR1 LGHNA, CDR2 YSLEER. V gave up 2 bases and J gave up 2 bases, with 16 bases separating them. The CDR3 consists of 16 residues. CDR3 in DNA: TGCGCCAGCAGCCAATCTTGGCGGGCCCACCCCTACGAGCAGTACTTC. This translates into CASSQSWRAHPYEQYF.

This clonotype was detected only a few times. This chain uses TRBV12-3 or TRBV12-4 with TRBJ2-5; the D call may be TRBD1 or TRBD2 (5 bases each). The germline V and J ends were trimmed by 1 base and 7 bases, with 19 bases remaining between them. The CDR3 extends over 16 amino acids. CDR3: CASSLGGVVSMGTQYF. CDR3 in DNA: TGTGCCAGCAGTTTAGGAGGGGTAGTCTCCATGGGGACCCAGTACTTC.

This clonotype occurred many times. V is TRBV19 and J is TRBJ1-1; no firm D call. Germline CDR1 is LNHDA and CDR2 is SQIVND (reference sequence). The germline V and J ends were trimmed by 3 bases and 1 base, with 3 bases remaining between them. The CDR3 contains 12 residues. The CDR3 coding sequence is TGTGCCAGTAGTATTTGGAACACTGAAGCTTTCTTT. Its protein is CASSIWNTEAFF.

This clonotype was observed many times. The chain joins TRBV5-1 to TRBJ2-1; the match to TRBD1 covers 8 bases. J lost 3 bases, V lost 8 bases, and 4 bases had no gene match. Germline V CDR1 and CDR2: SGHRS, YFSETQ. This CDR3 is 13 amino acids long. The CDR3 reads CASRTGLYNEQFF. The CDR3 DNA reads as TGCGCCAGTAGGACAGGGCTCTACAATGAGCAGTTCTTC.

CDR3 bases: TGCGCCAGCAGCCAAGAACAGGGGGTAAAGGGTGGCTACACCTTC. Protein product: CASSQEQGVKGGYTF. This rearrangement joins TRBV4-1 to TRBJ1-2; 8 bases align to TRBD1. CDR1 is MGHRA and CDR2 is YSYEKL in the germline V gene. The CDR3 contains 15 residues. V lost 0 bases to trimming and J lost 7 bases; unmatched junction nucleotides: 7.

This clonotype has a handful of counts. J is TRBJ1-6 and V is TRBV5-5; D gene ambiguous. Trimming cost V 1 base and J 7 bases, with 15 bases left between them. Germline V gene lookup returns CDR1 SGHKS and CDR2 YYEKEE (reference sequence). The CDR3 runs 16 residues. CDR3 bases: TGTGCCAGCAGCTTGAACCCCCAGGCTGACAATTCACCCCTCCACTTT. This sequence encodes CASSLNPQADNSPLHF.

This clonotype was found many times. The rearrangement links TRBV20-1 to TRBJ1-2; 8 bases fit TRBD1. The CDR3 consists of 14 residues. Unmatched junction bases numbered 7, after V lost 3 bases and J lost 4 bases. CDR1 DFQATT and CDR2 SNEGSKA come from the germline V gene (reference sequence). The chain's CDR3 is CSASPGQAAYGYTF. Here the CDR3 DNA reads TGCAGTGCTAGCCCGGGACAGGCCGCCTATGGCTACACCTTC.

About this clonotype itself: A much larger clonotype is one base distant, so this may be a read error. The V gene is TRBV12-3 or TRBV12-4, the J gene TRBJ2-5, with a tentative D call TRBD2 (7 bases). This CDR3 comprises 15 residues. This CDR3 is CASCFGGRGIETQYF. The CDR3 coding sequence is TGTGCCAGCTGTTTTGGAGGGAGGGGGATCGAGACCCAGTACTTC.

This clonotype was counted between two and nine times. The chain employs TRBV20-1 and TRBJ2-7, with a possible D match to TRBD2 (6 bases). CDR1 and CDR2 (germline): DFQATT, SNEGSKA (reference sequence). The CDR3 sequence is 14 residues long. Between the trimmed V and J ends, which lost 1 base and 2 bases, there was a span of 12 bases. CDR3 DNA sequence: TGCAGTGCTAGAGCCCTGCGCGGGACCTACGAGCAGTACTTC. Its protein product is CSARALRGTYEQYF.

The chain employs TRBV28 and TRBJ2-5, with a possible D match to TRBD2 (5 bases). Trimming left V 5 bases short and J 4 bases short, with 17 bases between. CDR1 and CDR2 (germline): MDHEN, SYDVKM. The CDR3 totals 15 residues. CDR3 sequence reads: CASSGTRRAGETQYF. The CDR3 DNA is TGTGCCAGCAGTGGCACCCGGCGGGCTGGAGAGACCCAGTACTTC.

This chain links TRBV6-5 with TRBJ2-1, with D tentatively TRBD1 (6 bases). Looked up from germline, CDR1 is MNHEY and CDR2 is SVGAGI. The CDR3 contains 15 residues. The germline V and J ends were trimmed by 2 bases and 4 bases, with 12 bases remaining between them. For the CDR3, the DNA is TGTGCCAGCAGTTACCACCTGGACAGTTACAATGAGCAGTTCTTC. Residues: CASSYHLDSYNEQFF.

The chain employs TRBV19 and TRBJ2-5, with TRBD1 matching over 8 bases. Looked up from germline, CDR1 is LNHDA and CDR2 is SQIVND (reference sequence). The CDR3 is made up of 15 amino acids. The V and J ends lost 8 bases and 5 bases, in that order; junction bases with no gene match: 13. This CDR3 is CASAPGQAPRETQYF. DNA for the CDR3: TGTGCCAGTGCACCGGGACAGGCCCCTAGGGAGACCCAGTACTTC.

CDR3 region: CSALAGGYHETQYF. CDR3 sequence (DNA): TGCAGTGCTCTAGCGGGAGGGTATCATGAGACCCAGTACTTC. The chain uses TRBV20-1 and TRBJ2-5, with 12 bases fitting TRBD2. Trimming at V came to 5 bases and at J to 5 bases, leaving 6 bases not matched to a gene. Germline V lookup: CDR1 DFQATT, CDR2 SNEGSKA (reference sequence). The CDR3 has 14 amino acids.

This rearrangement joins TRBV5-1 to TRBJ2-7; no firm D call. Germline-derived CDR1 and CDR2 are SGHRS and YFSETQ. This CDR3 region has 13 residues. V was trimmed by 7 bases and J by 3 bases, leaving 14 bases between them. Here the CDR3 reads CASAVLRNYEQYF. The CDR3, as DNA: TGCGCCAGCGCAGTGCTCAGGAACTACGAGCAGTACTTC. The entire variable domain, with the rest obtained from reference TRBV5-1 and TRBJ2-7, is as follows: KAGVTQTPRYLIKTRGQQVTLSCSPISGHRSVSWYQQTPGQGLQFLFEYFSETQRNKGNFPGRFSGRQFSNSRSEMNVSTLELGDSALYLCASAVLRNYEQYFGPGTRLTVT.

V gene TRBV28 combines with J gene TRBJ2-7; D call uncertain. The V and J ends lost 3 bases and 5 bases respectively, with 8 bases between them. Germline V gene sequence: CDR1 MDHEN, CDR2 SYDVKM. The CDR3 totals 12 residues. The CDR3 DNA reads TGTGCCAGCAGTTTGAATCTGCACGAGCAGTACTTC. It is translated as CASSLNLHEQYF.

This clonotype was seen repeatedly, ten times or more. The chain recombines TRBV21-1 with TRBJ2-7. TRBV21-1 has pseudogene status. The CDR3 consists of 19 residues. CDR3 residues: CASSKGLSERIGYSYEQYF. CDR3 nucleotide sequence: TGTGCCAGCAGCAAAGGGTTAAGCGAAAGGATCGGGTACTCCTACGAGCAGTACTTC.

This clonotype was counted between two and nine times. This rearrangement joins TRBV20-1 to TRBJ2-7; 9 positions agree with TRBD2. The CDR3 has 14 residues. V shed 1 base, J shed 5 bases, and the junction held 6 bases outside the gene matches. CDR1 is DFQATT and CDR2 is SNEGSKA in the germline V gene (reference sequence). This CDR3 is CSARALAGRDEQYF. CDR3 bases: TGCAGTGCTAGAGCCCTAGCGGGAAGGGACGAGCAGTACTTC.